Reported below is one T cell receptor beta chain. Its binding antigen is unknown. Base qualities are not provided; no much larger clone lies one nucleotide away. This specimen comes from a study of blood T cell repertoires in COVID-19 (dated by TCRdb to between 2020 and 2021). With respect to the entire study: Collaborator samples came from the United States, Italy and Spain and covered acute and convalescent phases of COVID-19. A freely available public database, intended as a resource for researchers studying the immune response to SARS-CoV-2, is where the repertoires were released. Samples came from the ongoing ImmuneRACE study (first 160 participants) plus 1,254 subjects from 6 global collaborators. Where available, HLA class I and class II types were obtained from metadata supplied by the sample provider rather than from assay-based typing. A de-identified subject ID, COVID-19 status, age in years and sex were almost always included in the sample metadata. Subjects who had been exposed to COVID-19, were actively infected with it, or had recovered from it provided the deeply sampled blood TCRbeta repertoires that made up the dataset. The prospective study material was composed of cDNA or gDNA derived from T cells, B-cell-depleted T cells, or PBMCs. Points the paper makes about the study in general: How much clinical and demographic metadata was included differed by source and by participant, and the metadata was provided uncurated.

TCRbeta CDR3 regions were amplified from genomic DNA by means of the immunoSEQ Assay, a bias-controlled multiplex PCR. For the original study's pipeline: Within the assay, amplification of reference gene primers was used to estimate how many nucleated cells each sample contained. To quantify the absolute abundance of each unique TCRbeta CDR3 rearrangement, sequence reads were collapsed and filtered. Productive Simpson clonality was computed per sample as the square root of Simpson's diversity index over productive rearrangements. Here the immuneACCESS table is served through TCRdb, limited to in-frame sequences with V and J called. Missing clones are a known gap in these copies; in checked studies unresolved V genes cover under half, and the rest lacks a known reason. The DNA gave D and trimming, while V, J and clone size come from that table. The sample profile shows around 200,000 clones; nearly 85% of them were found once. Roughly 1.3% of the sample is in the top ten clones.

One collaborating source in Seattle enrolled patients during active infection and followed them longitudinally through the course of disease. Each collaborating institution followed its own protocols to collect whole blood in K2EDTA tubes. For TCRbeta analysis, collaborator samples were shipped as frozen whole blood, as isolated PBMCs, or as DNA extracted from either sample type. The CDR3 holds 12 amino acids from the cysteine to the phenylalanine. The sequence is cut down to CDR3 DNA, 36 bases in frame from base 1. From the germline V gene, CDR1 is SGDLS and CDR2 is YYNGEE. V and J are trimmed by 3 bases and 8 bases, and the gene matches miss 1 base of the junction.

Sequenced sample: peripheral blood. The sequence came from a woman in her 30s with COVID-19, enrolled during active disease. Recombination joined TRBV9 with TRBJ1-2, with 10 bases aligning to TRBD1. CDR3 protein: CASSETGGGYTF. Read as DNA, the sequence is TGTGCCAGCAGCGAGACAGGGGGCGGCTACACCTTC.